The clone carrying this T cell receptor (beta chain) was recorded once. Assay used: immunoSEQ multiplex PCR; TCRdb lists only in-frame clones, some missing. Of 50,000 to 75,000 clones detected, over 85% appear once; the ten largest clones hold less than 3.5%. The source of the sample is a study of T cell changes during pregnancy in multiple sclerosis. Trimming took off 0 bases at V and 1 base at J, with 10 bases between the two ends. The CDR3 has 15 residues. CDR1 SGHVS and CDR2 FNYEAQ come from the germline V gene. This TCR was sampled from a female donor with multiple sclerosis, enrolled in a pregnancy study. The source was CD8+ T cells from peripheral blood mononuclear cells, collected in the third trimester of pregnancy. The V gene is TRBV7-6, the J gene TRBJ2-7; tentative D call: TRBD1 (5 bases). The CDR3 loop reads CASSLARQGSYEQYF. The CDR3 bases are TGTGCCAGCAGCTTAGCTCGGCAGGGATCCTACGAGCAGTACTTC.